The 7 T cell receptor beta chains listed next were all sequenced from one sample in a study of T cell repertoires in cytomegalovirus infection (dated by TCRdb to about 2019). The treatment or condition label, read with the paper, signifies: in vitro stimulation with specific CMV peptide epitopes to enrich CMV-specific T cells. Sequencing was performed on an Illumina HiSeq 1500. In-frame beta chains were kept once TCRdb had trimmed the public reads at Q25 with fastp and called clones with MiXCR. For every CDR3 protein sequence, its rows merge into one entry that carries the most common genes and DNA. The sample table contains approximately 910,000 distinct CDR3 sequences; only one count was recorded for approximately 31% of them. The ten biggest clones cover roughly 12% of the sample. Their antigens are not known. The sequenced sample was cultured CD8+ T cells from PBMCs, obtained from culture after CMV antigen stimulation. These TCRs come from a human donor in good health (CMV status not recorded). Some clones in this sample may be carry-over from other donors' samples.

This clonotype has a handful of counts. CDR3 DNA: TGTGCCAGCAGCTCCCCCGGGCCCTCCTTCAAGAGTAACTATGGCTACACCTTC. This translates into CASSSPGPSFKSNYGYTF. J is TRBJ1-2 and V is TRBV7-9, with D unclear. CDR3 length equals 18 residues. The germline CDR1 and CDR2 sequences are SEHNR and FQNEAQ (reference sequence). Trimming stripped 4 bases from V and 1 base from J, with 22 bases between.

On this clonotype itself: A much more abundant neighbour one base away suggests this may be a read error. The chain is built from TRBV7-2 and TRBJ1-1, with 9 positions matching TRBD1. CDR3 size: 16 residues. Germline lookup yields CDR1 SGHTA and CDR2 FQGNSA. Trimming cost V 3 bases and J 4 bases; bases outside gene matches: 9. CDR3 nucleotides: TGTGCCAGCAGCTTTCCGGTACAGGGGGCGCTCACTGAAGCTTTCTTT. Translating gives CASSFPVQGALTEAFF.

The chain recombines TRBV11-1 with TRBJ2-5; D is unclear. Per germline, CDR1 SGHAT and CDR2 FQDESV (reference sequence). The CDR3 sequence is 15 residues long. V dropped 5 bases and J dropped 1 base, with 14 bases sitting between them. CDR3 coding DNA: TGTGCCAGCAGCCCGTACTATGGCGGCCAAGAGACCCAGTACTTC. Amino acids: CASSPYYGGQETQYF.

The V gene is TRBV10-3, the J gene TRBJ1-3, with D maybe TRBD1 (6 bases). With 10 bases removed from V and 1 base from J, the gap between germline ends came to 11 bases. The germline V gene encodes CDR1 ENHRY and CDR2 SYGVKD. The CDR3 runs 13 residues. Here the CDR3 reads CATATGSGNTIYF. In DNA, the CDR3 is TGTGCCACCGCGACAGGTTCTGGAAACACCATATATTTT.

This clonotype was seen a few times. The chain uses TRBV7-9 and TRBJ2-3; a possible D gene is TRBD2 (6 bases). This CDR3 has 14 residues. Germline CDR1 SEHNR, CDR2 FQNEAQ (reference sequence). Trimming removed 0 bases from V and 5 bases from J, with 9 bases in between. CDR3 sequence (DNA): TGTGCCAGCAGCTTAGCGGGGAGGAGAGATACGCAGTATTTT. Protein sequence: CASSLAGRRDTQYF.

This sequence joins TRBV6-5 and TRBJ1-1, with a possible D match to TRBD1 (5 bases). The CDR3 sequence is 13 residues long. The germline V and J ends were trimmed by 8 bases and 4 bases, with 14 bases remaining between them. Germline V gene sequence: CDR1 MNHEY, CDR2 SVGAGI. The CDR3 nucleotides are TGTGCCAGCTTTGTAGCTGGGGGCACTGAAGCTTTCTTT. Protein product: CASFVAGGTEAFF.

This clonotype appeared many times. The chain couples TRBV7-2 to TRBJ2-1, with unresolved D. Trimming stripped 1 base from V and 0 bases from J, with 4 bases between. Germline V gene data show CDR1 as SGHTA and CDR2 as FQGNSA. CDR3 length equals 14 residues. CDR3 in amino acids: CASSLGFSYNEQFF. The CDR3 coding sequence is TGTGCCAGCAGCTTAGGATTCTCCTACAATGAGCAGTTCTTC.